Shown below are 8 T cell receptor beta chains from a single sample sequenced in a study of blood T cell repertoires in COVID-19. Some clones are missing from TCRdb's copy, which holds only in-frame ones; the method was immunoSEQ multiplex PCR. Of 350,000 or so clones in the sample, about 92% were seen once. The specimen sequenced was peripheral blood. These receptors were taken from a woman aged 60-75 years with COVID-19, enrolled during active disease.

This sequence joins TRBV2 and TRBJ2-7; D possibly corresponds to TRBD1 (5 bases). Germline CDR1 is SNHLY and CDR2 is FYNNEI. Trimming shortened V by 2 bases and J by 4 bases, and 12 bases separated the two germline ends. The CDR3 totals 14 residues. This chain's CDR3 is CASSERRGAYEQYF. The CDR3 nucleotides read TGTGCCAGCAGTGAAAGAAGGGGCGCGTACGAGCAGTACTTC.

V gene TRBV6-1 combines with J gene TRBJ1-6; 8 nucleotides match TRBD1. The germline gives CDR1 MNHNS, CDR2 SASEGT. The CDR3 consists of 14 residues. The ends lost 3 bases at V and 9 bases at J; junction bases unmatched: 4. DNA for the CDR3: TGTGCCAGCAGTGACAGGGGGCTAGGTTCACCCCTCCACTTT. Its translation is CASSDRGLGSPLHF.

V is TRBV7-2 and J is TRBJ1-3; D is unclear. Germline assignment: CDR1 SGHTA and CDR2 FQGNSA. Trimming cost V 1 base and J 3 bases, with 7 bases left between them. The CDR3 covers 14 residues. This CDR3 reads CASSLVVLGNTIYF. In DNA, the CDR3 is TGTGCCAGCAGCTTAGTTGTACTTGGAAACACCATATATTTT.

The rearrangement links TRBV29-1 to TRBJ1-1; 11 bases fit TRBD1. The J segment lost 7 bases and the V segment lost 7 bases, leaving 14 bases of the junction unmatched. This CDR3 has 15 amino acids. CDR1 and CDR2 from the germline V gene are SQVTM and ANQGSEA. The CDR3 sequence: CSAIRDRGSTGEAFF. The CDR3 bases are TGCAGCGCAATCCGGGACAGGGGGTCTACTGGTGAAGCTTTCTTT.

The chain combines TRBV28 with TRBJ1-6; TRBD1 matches at 7 bases. The CDR3 loop spans 18 amino acids. Germline CDR1 is MDHEN and CDR2 is SYDVKM. V was pared by 3 bases and J by 8 bases, with 16 bases of the junction left unmatched. In nucleotides, the CDR3 is TGTGCCAGCAGTTTCCCTTTACAGGGGAGTATGCGTGATTCACCCCTCCACTTT. Its translation: CASSFPLQGSMRDSPLHF.

The V and J genes are TRBV15 and TRBJ1-1; perhaps TRBD1 as D (5 bases). The CDR3 is 15 residues long. With 4 bases removed from V and 4 bases from J, the gap between germline ends came to 16 bases. CDR1 and CDR2 (germline): LNHNV, YYDKDF (reference sequence). This CDR3 reads CATSIQGNGSTEAFF. In DNA form, the CDR3 reads TGTGCCACCAGCATTCAGGGAAATGGGTCCACTGAAGCTTTCTTT.

The chain uses TRBV3-1 (or the pseudogene TRBV3-2) and TRBJ1-2, with no clear D. The CDR3 runs to 12 residues. Looked up from germline, CDR1 is LGHDT and CDR2 is YNNKEL (reference sequence). The V gene lost 3 bases and the J gene lost 7 bases, with 9 bases spanning the gap. The chain's CDR3 is CASSQTRAGYTF. CDR3 nucleotides: TGTGCCAGCAGCCAGACTAGGGCTGGCTACACCTTC.

The rearrangement joins TRBV21-1 to TRBJ2-3; TRBD1 is the table's D call, not checked against the DNA. TRBV21-1 is labeled a pseudogene. The CDR3 is 15 residues long. CDR3 loop: CASRARQGPGDTQYF. The CDR3 coding sequence is TGTGCCAGCAGGGCTAGGCAGGGCCCCGGAGATACGCAGTATTTT.